These 5 T cell receptor beta chains originate from one sample sequenced in a study of healthy donors' naive CD4 and CD8 T cells. A linear amplification protocol produced the TCR libraries from 450 to 500 ng of total RNA. TCRdb called the reads again in MiXCR, with one record for every CDR3 protein. The repertoire holds 150,000 to 200,000 distinct CDR3 sequences, with 65% to 80% as singletons. Sequenced: naive CD4+ and CD8+ T cells sorted from blood, pooled from several donors. The receptors here all came from a pool of human donors in good health; the sample pools cells from several healthy donors.

This clonotype was seen once. At one of its ends the junction is not consistent with the germline gene, which may arise from a read error. The chain is built from TRBV6-5 and TRBJ1-2; tentatively, D is TRBD1 (6 bases). The CDR3 totals 15 residues. Per germline, CDR1 MNHEY and CDR2 SVGAGI. The CDR3 region has the DNA TGTGCCAGCAGTTACCTGGCAGGGGACAACTATGGCTACACCTTT. Translating gives CASSYLAGDNYGYTF.

This clonotype was counted only a few times. J is TRBJ2-7 and V is TRBV29-1, with 10 bases fitting TRBD1. Trimming cost V 8 bases and J 6 bases; bases outside gene matches: 10. The CDR3 consists of 13 residues. Germline V gene lookup returns CDR1 SQVTM and CDR2 ANQGSEA. The CDR3 coding sequence is TGCAGCACCGGGACAGGGGAGGATGGCGAGCAGTACTTC. The encoded protein is CSTGTGEDGEQYF.

The chain couples TRBV19 to TRBJ2-7; the D gene is possibly TRBD2 (5 bases). Germline CDR1 is LNHDA and CDR2 is SQIVND (reference sequence). The V end lost 1 base, the J end lost 2 bases, and 9 bases lay between the germline ends. The CDR3 contains 14 residues. CDR3 in DNA: TGTGCCAGTAGTATAGGGAGCGGACCCTACGAGCAGTACTTC. Translating it yields CASSIGSGPYEQYF.

The gene calls are TRBV27 and TRBJ1-2; no firm D call. The germline V gene has CDR1 MNHEY and CDR2 SMNVEV (reference sequence). CDR3 length equals 15 residues. V lost 7 bases and J 5 bases, leaving 20 bases between the germline ends. The CDR3 region is CASKPEPQSWYGYTF. The CDR3 DNA reads as TGTGCCAGCAAACCCGAACCACAAAGTTGGTATGGCTACACCTTC.

The chain links TRBV6-5 to TRBJ2-5, with 7 bases lining up with TRBD1. V shed 6 bases, J shed 8 bases, and the junction held 9 bases outside the gene matches. The CDR3 has 13 residues. Germline CDR1 and CDR2: MNHEY and SVGAGI. CDR3 loop: CASSSGQRRTQYF. The CDR3 DNA is TGTGCCAGCAGCTCGGGACAGCGTAGAACCCAGTACTTC.